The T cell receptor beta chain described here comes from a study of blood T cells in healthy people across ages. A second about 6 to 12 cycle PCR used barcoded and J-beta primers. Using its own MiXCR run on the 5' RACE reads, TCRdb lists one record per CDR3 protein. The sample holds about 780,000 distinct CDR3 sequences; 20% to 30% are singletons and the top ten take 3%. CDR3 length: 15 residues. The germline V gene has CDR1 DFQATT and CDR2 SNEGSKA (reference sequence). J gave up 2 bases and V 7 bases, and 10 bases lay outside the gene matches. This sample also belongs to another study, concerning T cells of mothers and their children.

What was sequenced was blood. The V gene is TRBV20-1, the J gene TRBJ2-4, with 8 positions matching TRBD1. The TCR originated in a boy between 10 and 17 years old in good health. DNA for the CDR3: TGCAGTGGGGGACAGGCGGGGAGGTCCAAAAACATTCAGTACTTC. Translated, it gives CSGGQAGRSKNIQYF.